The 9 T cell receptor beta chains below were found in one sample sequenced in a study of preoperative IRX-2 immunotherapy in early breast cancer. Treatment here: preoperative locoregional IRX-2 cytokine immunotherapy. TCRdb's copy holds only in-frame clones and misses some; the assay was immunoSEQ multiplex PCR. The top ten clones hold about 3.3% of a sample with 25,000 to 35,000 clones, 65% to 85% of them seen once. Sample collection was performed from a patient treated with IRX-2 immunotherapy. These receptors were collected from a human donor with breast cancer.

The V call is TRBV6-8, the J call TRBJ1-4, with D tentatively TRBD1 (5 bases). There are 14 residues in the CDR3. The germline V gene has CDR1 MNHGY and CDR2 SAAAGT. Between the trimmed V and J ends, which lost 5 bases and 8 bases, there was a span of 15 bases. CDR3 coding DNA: TGTGCCAGCAGTCGAACCACTCGGGGGGAAAAACTGTTTTTT. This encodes CASSRTTRGEKLFF.

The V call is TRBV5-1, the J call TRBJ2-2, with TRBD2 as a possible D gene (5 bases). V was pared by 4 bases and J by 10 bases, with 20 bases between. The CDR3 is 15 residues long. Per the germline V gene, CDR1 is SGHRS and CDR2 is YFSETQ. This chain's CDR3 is CASSPLGVGSVELFF. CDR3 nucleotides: TGCGCCAGCAGCCCTCTGGGAGTGGGCTCAGTGGAGCTGTTTTTT.

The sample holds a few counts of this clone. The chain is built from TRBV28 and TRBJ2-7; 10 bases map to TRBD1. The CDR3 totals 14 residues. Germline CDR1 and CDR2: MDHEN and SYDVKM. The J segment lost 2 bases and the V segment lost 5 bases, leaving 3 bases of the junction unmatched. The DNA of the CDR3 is TGTGCCAGCAGTCTCGACAGGGGGCCCTACGAGCAGTACTTC. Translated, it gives CASSLDRGPYEQYF.

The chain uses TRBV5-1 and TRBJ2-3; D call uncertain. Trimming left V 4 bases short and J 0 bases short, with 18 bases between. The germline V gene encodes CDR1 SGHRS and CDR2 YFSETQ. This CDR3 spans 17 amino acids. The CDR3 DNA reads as TGCGCCAGCAGCCAAACTGGTATCGGTTTAAGCACAGATACGCAGTATTTT. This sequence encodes CASSQTGIGLSTDTQYF.

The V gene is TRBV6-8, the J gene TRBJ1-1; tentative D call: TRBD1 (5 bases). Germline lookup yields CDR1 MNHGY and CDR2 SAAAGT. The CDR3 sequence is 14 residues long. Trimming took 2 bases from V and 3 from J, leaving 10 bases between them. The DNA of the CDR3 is TGTGCCAGCAGTTACGAGGGGCCTTACACTGAAGCTTTCTTT. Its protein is CASSYEGPYTEAFF.

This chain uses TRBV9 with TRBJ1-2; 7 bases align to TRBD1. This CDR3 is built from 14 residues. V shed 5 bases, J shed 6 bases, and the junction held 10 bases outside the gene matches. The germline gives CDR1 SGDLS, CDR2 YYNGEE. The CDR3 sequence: CASSDGLQGDGYTF. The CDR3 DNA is TGTGCCAGCAGTGACGGTTTGCAGGGGGATGGCTACACCTTC.

CDR3 DNA: TGTGCCAGCAGGGACAGGGGATCCTATGGCTACACCTTC. Its translation: CASRDRGSYGYTF. The chain links TRBV6-8 to TRBJ1-2; 9 bases match TRBD1. Germline lookup yields CDR1 MNHGY and CDR2 SAAAGT. The CDR3 is made up of 13 amino acids. Trimming cost V 6 bases and J 4 bases; bases outside gene matches: 3.

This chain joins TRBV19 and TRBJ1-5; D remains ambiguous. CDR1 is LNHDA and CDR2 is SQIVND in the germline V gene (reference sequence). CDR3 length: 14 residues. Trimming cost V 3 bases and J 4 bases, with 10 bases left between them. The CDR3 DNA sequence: TGTGCCAGTAGTATTAGAGCTTTAAATCAGCCCCAGCATTTT. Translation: CASSIRALNQPQHF. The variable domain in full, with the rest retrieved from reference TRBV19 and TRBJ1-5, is DGGITQSPKYLFRKEGQNVTLSCEQNLNHDAMYWYRQDPGQGLRLIYYSQIVNDFQKGDIAEGYSVSREKKESFPLTVTSAQKNPTAFYLCASSIRALNQPQHFGDGTRLSIL.

The CDR3 sequence: CASSLLAGGTGELFF. The DNA of the CDR3 is TGTGCCAGCTCACTCCTAGCGGGAGGCACCGGGGAGCTGTTTTTT. The V and J genes are TRBV18 and TRBJ2-2; TRBD2 agrees at 11 bases. The CDR3 sequence is 15 residues long. CDR1 KGHSH and CDR2 LQKENI come from the germline V gene. The V gene end was trimmed by 4 bases and the J gene end by 4 bases; junction bases not matched to a gene: 2.